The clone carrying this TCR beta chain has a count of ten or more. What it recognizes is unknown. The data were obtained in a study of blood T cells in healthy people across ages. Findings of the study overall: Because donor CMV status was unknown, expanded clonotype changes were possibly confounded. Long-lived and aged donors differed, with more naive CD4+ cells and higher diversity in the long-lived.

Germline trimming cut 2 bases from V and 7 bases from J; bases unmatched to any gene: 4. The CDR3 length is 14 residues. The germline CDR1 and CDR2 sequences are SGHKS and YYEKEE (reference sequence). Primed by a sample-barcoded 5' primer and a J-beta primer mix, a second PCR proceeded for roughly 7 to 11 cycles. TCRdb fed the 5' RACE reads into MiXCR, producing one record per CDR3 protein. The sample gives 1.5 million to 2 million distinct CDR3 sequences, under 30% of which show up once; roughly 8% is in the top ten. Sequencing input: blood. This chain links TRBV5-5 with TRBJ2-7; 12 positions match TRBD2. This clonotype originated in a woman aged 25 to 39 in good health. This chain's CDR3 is CASSFGLAGLEQYF. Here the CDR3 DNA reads TGTGCCAGCAGCTTCGGACTAGCGGGGCTTGAGCAGTACTTC.